Presented here are 7 T cell receptor beta chains from one specimen sequenced in a study of blood T cell repertoires in COVID-19. Data came from immunoSEQ multiplex PCR; TCRdb stores just in-frame clones and leaves some out. Among about 280,000 clones listed, about four fifths were seen once. Sequencing input: PBMCs or T cells enriched from blood (not recorded which). The receptors here all came from a man in his forties or fifties who had been exposed to COVID-19.

The chain combines TRBV18 with TRBJ2-7; the D gene is possibly TRBD1 (6 bases). V was pared by 1 base and J by 4 bases, with 11 bases between. Germline loops: CDR1 KGHSH, CDR2 LQKENI. The CDR3 has 14 residues. The CDR3 protein is CASSPRTAIYEQYF. CDR3 sequence (DNA): TGTGCCAGCTCACCACGGACAGCGATTTACGAGCAGTACTTC.

This chain links TRBV3-1 (or the pseudogene TRBV3-2) with TRBJ1-4; D gene unclear. The length of the CDR3 is 16 residues. V lost 0 bases, J lost 10 bases, and 18 bases lay in between. Per the germline V gene, CDR1 is LGHDT and CDR2 is YNNKEL (reference sequence). DNA of the CDR3: TGTGCCAGCAGCCAAGAATATCGTGCCGCGTCGGGAAAACTGTTTTTT. It specifies CASSQEYRAASGKLFF.

The genes are TRBV3-1 (or the pseudogene TRBV3-2) and TRBJ2-3; D ambiguous. V was cut by 2 bases and J by 5 bases, with 8 bases left in between. This CDR3 has 13 amino acids. Germline-derived CDR1 and CDR2 are LGHDT and YNNKEL (reference sequence). The CDR3 is CASSQQSGDTQYF. The CDR3 DNA follows: TGTGCCAGCAGCCAACAATCGGGAGATACGCAGTATTTT.

The rearrangement uses TRBV9 and TRBJ2-1; 9 bases line up with TRBD2. The germline V gene encodes CDR1 SGDLS and CDR2 YYNGEE. J gave up 6 bases and V 3 bases, and 7 bases lay outside the gene matches. The CDR3 contains 15 residues. This chain's CDR3 is CASSEPGLASNEQFF. CDR3 DNA sequence: TGTGCCAGCAGCGAACCGGGACTAGCTTCCAATGAGCAGTTCTTC.

The chain is built from TRBV15 and TRBJ2-2; 7 nucleotides agree with TRBD2. With 1 base clipped from V and 7 bases from J, the junction kept 9 bases outside the gene matches. This CDR3 comprises 16 residues. The germline V gene encodes CDR1 LNHNV and CDR2 YYDKDF (reference sequence). CDR3 sequence reads: CATSRGPAGSVGELFF. The CDR3 region has the DNA TGTGCCACCAGCAGAGGTCCAGCGGGATCGGTCGGGGAGCTGTTTTTT.

The chain employs TRBV27 and TRBJ1-5; 8 bases fit TRBD1. This CDR3 spans 14 amino acids. The V and J ends lost 6 bases and 2 bases, in that order; junction bases with no gene match: 3. From germline, CDR1 is MNHEY and CDR2 SMNVEV (reference sequence). CDR3 sequence reads: CASSQGAGNQPQHF. In nucleotides, the CDR3 is TGTGCCAGCAGCCAGGGGGCGGGCAATCAGCCCCAGCATTTT.

This rearrangement joins TRBV15 to TRBJ2-7; unclear D gene. Germline V lookup: CDR1 LNHNV, CDR2 YYDKDF (reference sequence). V was cut by 2 bases and J by 5 bases, with 4 bases left in between. The CDR3 contains 11 residues. CDR3 coding DNA: TGTGCCACCAGCAGACTAGACGAGCAGTACTTC. Protein: CATSRLDEQYF.